This T cell receptor beta chain was observed in a study of PD-1 blockade in classical Hodgkin lymphoma. The V end was cut by 5 bases, the J end by 2 bases, with 12 bases between. Germline CDR1 and CDR2: MNHEY and SMNVEV (reference sequence). There are 15 residues in the CDR3. Time point here: cycle 4 day 1 (C4D1), after around six weeks of nivolumab. All trial patients relapsed after autologous stem cell transplantation. TCRdb's copy holds only in-frame clones and misses some; the assay was immunoSEQ multiplex PCR. The data show fewer than 30,000 clones, about 86% seen once. Only a few counts were recorded for this clone.

This TCR was sampled from a human donor with classical Hodgkin lymphoma. Sequencing used peripheral blood mononuclear cells (PBMCs), obtained before the fourth cycle of nivolumab. V and J are TRBV27 and TRBJ2-2, with D unresolved. The CDR3 coding sequence is TGTGCCAGCAGTCTTTCCCGTCTCAACACCGGGGAGCTGTTTTTT. Translation: CASSLSRLNTGELFF.